The 9 T cell receptor beta chains presented below share a single source sample, sequenced in a study of blood T cell repertoires in COVID-19. The protocol was immunoSEQ multiplex PCR, while the TCRdb copy is restricted to in-frame clones and leaves out a portion. The sample lists approximately 210,000 clones; around 85% were seen once. Specimen: peripheral blood. The receptors derive from a man aged 35-49 years with acute or convalescent COVID-19.

This clone was seen only once. This chain joins TRBV29-1 and TRBJ2-7; TRBD2 agrees at 8 bases. Trimming at V came to 4 bases and at J to 6 bases, leaving 8 bases not matched to a gene. This CDR3 has 13 amino acids. Germline V gene data show CDR1 as SQVTM and CDR2 as ANQGSEA. As DNA, the CDR3 is TGCAGCGTTGTGGAAGCGGGAGAAGTCGAGCAGTACTTC. It encodes CSVVEAGEVEQYF.

The chain uses TRBV7-9 and TRBJ2-1; D might be TRBD2 (5 bases). Trimming pared 5 bases from V and 10 bases from J, leaving 21 bases between. This CDR3 spans 15 amino acids. CDR1 and CDR2 from the germline V gene are SEHNR and FQNEAQ (reference sequence). The DNA of the CDR3 is TGTGCCAGCAGCCCCCCGATCGATTGGGGAGACGAGCAGTTCTTC. Protein product: CASSPPIDWGDEQFF.

The chain links TRBV29-1 to TRBJ2-7, with 8 positions matching TRBD2. This CDR3 has 15 amino acids. V lost 1 base to trimming and J lost 4 bases; unmatched junction nucleotides: 9. Germline CDR1 SQVTM, CDR2 ANQGSEA. DNA for the CDR3: TGCAGCGTTGAAGGAATAGCGGGGACCGTTTACGAGCAGTACTTC. Translated, it gives CSVEGIAGTVYEQYF.

The chain combines TRBV6-5 with TRBJ1-1, with D possibly being TRBD1 (6 bases). The CDR3 contains 13 residues. Trimming stripped 6 bases from V and 5 bases from J, with 13 bases between. Germline-derived CDR1 and CDR2 are MNHEY and SVGAGI. CDR3: CASRTWDNTEAFF. In DNA form, the CDR3 reads TGTGCCAGCAGGACCTGGGACAATACTGAAGCTTTCTTT.

The genes are TRBV4-2 and TRBJ1-6; 9 bases match TRBD1. Germline V gene lookup returns CDR1 LGHNA and CDR2 YNFKEQ. The CDR3 consists of 16 residues. V lost 3 bases, J lost 9 bases, and 9 bases stayed unmatched. CDR3 region: CASSQAPGQGSSPLHF. In nucleotides, the CDR3 is TGTGCCAGCAGCCAGGCCCCGGGACAGGGATCTTCACCCCTCCACTTT.

This clone was seen a single time. J is TRBJ1-4 and V is TRBV5-1; 7 bases map to TRBD1. This CDR3 is built from 16 residues. Per germline, CDR1 SGHRS and CDR2 YFSETQ. The V and J ends lost 4 bases and 0 bases, in that order; junction bases with no gene match: 6. The CDR3 DNA is TGCGCCAGCAGCAGACAGGGCAGTCCAACTAATGAAAAACTGTTTTTT. Its protein is CASSRQGSPTNEKLFF. Based on the CDR3 plus reference TRBV5-1 and TRBJ1-4, the full variable domain is KAGVTQTPRYLIKTRGQQVTLSCSPISGHRSVSWYQQTPGQGLQFLFEYFSETQRNKGNFPGRFSGRQFSNSRSEMNVSTLELGDSALYLCASSRQGSPTNEKLFFGSGTQLSVL.

The chain carries TRBV27 and TRBJ2-1, with 8 bases fitting TRBD2. With V trimmed by 7 bases and J by 2 bases, 10 bases remained unmatched. This CDR3 is 16 amino acids long. The germline V gene has CDR1 MNHEY and CDR2 SMNVEV (reference sequence). The CDR3 nucleotides read TGTGCCAGCAATACGGGAGGGCCACCCCCCTACAATGAGCAGTTCTTC. This translates into CASNTGGPPPYNEQFF.

The rearrangement uses TRBV2 and TRBJ1-5; 7 bases line up with TRBD1. With 4 bases clipped from V and 2 bases from J, the junction kept 11 bases outside the gene matches. The length of the CDR3 is 17 residues. CDR1 and CDR2 (germline): SNHLY, FYNNEI. The chain's CDR3 is CASSGQDRVRGNQPQHF. The DNA of the CDR3 is TGTGCCAGCAGTGGACAAGACAGGGTGCGGGGCAATCAGCCCCAGCATTTT.

The chain uses TRBV24-1 and TRBJ1-2, with a weak D call TRBD1 (6 bases). The CDR3 extends over 12 amino acids. With 10 bases removed from V and 6 bases from J, the gap between germline ends came to 14 bases. Germline assignment: CDR1 KGHDR and CDR2 SFDVKD. The CDR3 DNA follows: TGTGCCACGAGGGACACCTTGGATGGCTACACCTTC. Encoded protein: CATRDTLDGYTF.